Below, 8 T cell receptor beta chains from the same sample are listed, as sequenced in a study of T cells in Graves' hyperthyroidism and ophthalmopathy. RNA transcripts yielded amplified TCR beta CDR3 regions. A set of HTBI primers served as the primers for a first-round RT-PCR of the TCR CDR3. TCRdb re-derived calls from the multiplex PCR reads in MiXCR, one entry per CDR3 protein. Here the sample spans about 340,000 distinct CDR3 sequences, approximately 22% being singletons. Sequencing input: blood. Receptors originate from a woman in her fifties or sixties with Graves' hyperthyroidism.

This clonotype was found many times. The chain is built from TRBV11-3 and TRBJ2-7; 7 bases are shared with TRBD1. From germline, CDR1 is SGHNT and CDR2 YENEEA. CDR3 length: 11 amino acids. With V trimmed by 11 bases and J by 12 bases, 13 bases remained unmatched. The CDR3 DNA reads as TGTGCCTGGGGAATGTGGGACAGATTGTACTTC. Encoded protein: CAWGMWDRLYF.

This clonotype has at least ten counts. The chain employs TRBV20-1 and TRBJ1-1; 7 bases match TRBD1. Germline trimming cut 2 bases from V and 5 bases from J; bases unmatched to any gene: 5. The CDR3 is 13 residues long. The germline CDR1 and CDR2 sequences are DFQATT and SNEGSKA (reference sequence). The CDR3 region is CSARNRGTTEAFF. For the CDR3, the DNA is TGCAGTGCTAGAAACAGGGGAACGACTGAAGCTTTCTTT.

This clonotype was found many times. This chain connects TRBV6-1 to TRBJ1-2; a possible D gene is TRBD1 (6 bases). The CDR3 extends over 14 amino acids. The V and J ends lost 6 bases and 2 bases respectively, with 13 bases between them. CDR1 and CDR2 (germline): MNHNS, SASEGT. This CDR3 is CASRHGQPNYGYTF. The DNA of the CDR3 is TGTGCCAGCAGACACGGACAGCCGAACTATGGCTACACCTTC.

The table lists this clonotype with many counts. V gene TRBV28 combines with J gene TRBJ1-2; a possible D gene is TRBD1 (5 bases). Germline CDR1 and CDR2: MDHEN and SYDVKM. The CDR3 is 15 residues long. V lost 6 bases to trimming and J lost 4 bases, with 18 bases between them. CDR3: CASSTVSGVSYGYTF. In nucleotides, the CDR3 is TGTGCCAGCAGCACCGTGTCGGGGGTGTCCTATGGCTACACCTTC.

Turning to this clonotype: This may arise from a read error, as a much more abundant clone is one base away. The conserved final phenylalanine or tryptophan is absent from the CDR3, which likely points to a read error. The chain carries TRBV2 and TRBJ2-3; D unclear. The V end was cut by 6 bases, the J end by 2 bases, with 9 bases between. CDR1 is SNHLY and CDR2 is FYNNEI in the germline V gene. The CDR3 is 13 residues long. CDR3 nucleotide sequence: TGTGCCAGCAGCCTATCCCCCACAGATACGCAGTATTCT. Protein: CASSLSPTDTQYS.

At least ten counts were recorded for this clonotype. The chain uses TRBV7-9 and TRBJ2-6; possible D gene TRBD2, 6 bases. The CDR3 contains 15 residues. The ends were cut back, 5 bases at V and 2 bases at J, with 10 bases in the middle. Germline V gene data show CDR1 as SEHNR and CDR2 as FQNEAQ (reference sequence). Here the CDR3 reads CASSPEGAGANVLTF. CDR3 coding DNA: TGTGCCAGCAGCCCGGAGGGTGCTGGGGCCAACGTCCTGACTTTC.

The chain links TRBV7-8 to TRBJ2-5; tentatively, D is TRBD2 (5 bases). CDR1 and CDR2 from the germline V gene are SGHVS and FQNEAQ. The CDR3 has 15 residues. V lost 5 bases and J lost 4, with 17 bases in between. The CDR3 DNA is TGTGCCAGCAGCATAGAGGGTCGGATAGGAGAGACCCAGTACTTC. Protein sequence: CASSIEGRIGETQYF.

This clonotype was detected ten times or more. J is TRBJ1-2 and V is TRBV5-8, with 8 bases aligning to TRBD1. The CDR3 sequence is 15 residues long. Germline lookup yields CDR1 SGHTS and CDR2 YDEGEE. Losses at the gene ends were 0 bases for V and 5 bases for J; bases not matched to a gene: 6. CDR3 sequence reads: CASSLGGQGRYGYTF. DNA of the CDR3: TGTGCCAGCAGCTTGGGTGGACAGGGCCGGTATGGCTACACCTTC.